Presented here are 19 T cell receptor beta chains from one specimen sequenced in a study of beta chain features in type 1 diabetes. The sequenced template was cDNA made from the entire isolated RNA. Measured with immunoSEQ multiplex PCR; TCRdb has only the in-frame clones, and not every one. The sample has fewer than 650,000 clones; roughly 16% are singletons. Sequencing was carried out using naive CD4+ T cells from blood. All receptors come from a man aged 18 to 35 in good health.

The table lists this clone with a few counts. The CDR3 coding sequence is TGCGCCAGCAGCCTGGGGACTAGTCCAAGATACGAGCAGTACTTC. Protein product: CASSLGTSPRYEQYF. The chain carries TRBV4-3 and TRBJ2-7, with TRBD2 matching over 8 bases. J gave up 4 bases and V 4 bases, and 9 bases lay outside the gene matches. The CDR3 is 15 residues long. In germline, CDR1 is LGHNA, CDR2 YSLEER.

The chain carries TRBV27 and TRBJ2-1; TRBD2 agrees at 8 bases. This CDR3 has 15 amino acids. In germline, CDR1 is MNHEY, CDR2 SMNVEV (reference sequence). Trimming removed 7 bases from V and 6 bases from J; junction bases left unmatched: 11. CDR3 sequence: CASTPRGGYFNEQFF. The DNA of the CDR3 is TGTGCCAGCACCCCCCGGGGGGGATATTTCAATGAGCAGTTCTTC.

The gene calls are TRBV5-4 and TRBJ2-3; TRBD2 is a possible D gene (7 bases). From germline, CDR1 is SGHNT and CDR2 YYREEE (reference sequence). The ends were cut back, 6 bases at V and 3 bases at J, with 23 bases in the middle. The CDR3 runs 17 residues. The CDR3 region is CASTSGGLTSRTDTQYF. In nucleotides, the CDR3 is TGTGCCAGCACCTCCGGGGGGCTTACCTCACGGACAGATACGCAGTATTTT.

The V call is TRBV6-5, the J call TRBJ2-5, with D tentatively TRBD2 (5 bases). V was shortened by 7 bases and J by 10 bases, with 13 bases between the two germline ends. Germline V lookup: CDR1 MNHEY, CDR2 SVGAGI. The CDR3 runs to 11 residues. For the CDR3, the DNA is TGTGCCAGCAAAGGAGGCCAGGTCCAGTACTTC. It specifies CASKGGQVQYF.

This chain connects TRBV4-3 to TRBJ2-3, with TRBD2 matching over 13 bases. CDR1 is LGHNA and CDR2 is YSLEER in the germline V gene. With 1 base clipped from V and 4 bases from J, the junction kept 8 bases outside the gene matches. This CDR3 region has 18 residues. For the CDR3, the DNA is TGCGCCAGCAGCCAAGGGATTTCGACTAGCGGGGGGCCAGATACGCAGTATTTT. Translated: CASSQGISTSGGPDTQYF.

This clone was detected a few times. This rearrangement joins TRBV2 to TRBJ1-5, with unresolved D. The germline V gene encodes CDR1 SNHLY and CDR2 FYNNEI. Trimming cost V 3 bases and J 0 bases, with 6 bases left between them. The CDR3 consists of 14 residues. This CDR3 reads CASSDLYSNQPQHF. The CDR3 DNA follows: TGTGCCAGCAGTGACCTGTATAGCAATCAGCCCCAGCATTTT.

CDR3 sequence: CASSLLASRGNQPQHF. CDR3 coding DNA: TGTGCCAGCAGTTTACTGGCGAGTAGGGGCAATCAGCCCCAGCATTTT. The chain uses TRBV28 and TRBJ1-5; D not certain. V was trimmed by 2 bases and J by 2 bases, leaving 13 bases between them. Germline loops: CDR1 MDHEN, CDR2 SYDVKM. There are 16 residues in the CDR3.

The rearrangement joins TRBV19 to TRBJ2-2; 8 bases map to TRBD2. Germline CDR1 and CDR2: LNHDA and SQIVND (reference sequence). Trimming at V came to 1 base and at J to 11 bases, leaving 3 bases not matched to a gene. CDR3 size: 13 residues. CDR3 in amino acids: CASSIAGRAELFF. CDR3 DNA sequence: TGTGCCAGTAGTATAGCCGGGAGGGCTGAGCTGTTTTTT.

V and J are TRBV6-1 and TRBJ2-7, with D possibly matching TRBD1 (6 bases). This CDR3 is 15 amino acids long. Germline V gene data show CDR1 as MNHNS and CDR2 as SASEGT. Trimming removed 8 bases from V and 0 bases from J, with 17 bases in between. Here the CDR3 reads CASRQVILFSYEQYF. CDR3 sequence (DNA): TGTGCCAGCCGACAGGTGATACTTTTCTCCTACGAGCAGTACTTC.

Only a few counts were recorded for this clone. The CDR3 protein is CASSPKMGLRSYNEQFF. The CDR3 DNA follows: TGTGCCAGCAGCCCCAAAATGGGGCTGAGATCCTACAATGAGCAGTTCTTC. The chain joins TRBV7-3 to TRBJ2-1, with TRBD1 as a possible D gene (5 bases). This CDR3 has 17 amino acids. V was shortened by 5 bases and J by 1 base, with 18 bases between the two germline ends. The germline gives CDR1 SGHTA, CDR2 FQGTGA.

In regard to this clone: A read error may produce the germline difference seen at one junction end. The chain carries TRBV19 and TRBJ2-1, with D possibly being TRBD1 or TRBD2 (5 bases each). Germline CDR1 LNHDA, CDR2 SQIVND (reference sequence). CDR3 length equals 13 residues. The CDR3 protein is CASSLERGNEQFF. CDR3 sequence (DNA): TGTGCCAGTAGTCTAGAGAGGGGCAATGAGCAGTTCTTC.

The chain joins TRBV11-3 to TRBJ1-1; the D is unclear. The V gene lost 4 bases and the J gene lost 3 bases, with 6 bases spanning the gap. Germline lookup yields CDR1 SGHNT and CDR2 YENEEA. The CDR3 is made up of 12 amino acids. In DNA, the CDR3 is TGTGCCAGCAGCTCCCGGCACACTGAAGCTTTCTTT. Translation: CASSSRHTEAFF.

The chain carries TRBV9 and TRBJ1-5, with D tentatively TRBD1 (6 bases). CDR3 length: 14 residues. The germline V and J ends were trimmed by 0 bases and 7 bases, with 11 bases remaining between them. CDR1 SGDLS and CDR2 YYNGEE come from the germline V gene. The CDR3 DNA reads as TGTGCCAGCAGCGTAGCAGGTGACAGGCAGCCCCAGCATTTT. This encodes CASSVAGDRQPQHF.

This clone was recorded a few times. The chain has TRBV4-1 and TRBJ1-2; the D gene is possibly TRBD1 (5 bases). V lost 4 bases, J lost 5 bases, and 11 bases lay in between. The CDR3 has 13 residues. Germline V CDR1 and CDR2: MGHRA, YSYEKL. In DNA form, the CDR3 reads TGCGCCAGCAGCCCATCGGGGGTTTATGGCTACACCTTC. Translation gives CASSPSGVYGYTF.

The gene calls are TRBV29-1 and TRBJ1-2, with no clear D. Germline lookup yields CDR1 SQVTM and CDR2 ANQGSEA. V was shortened by 7 bases and J by 4 bases, with 22 bases between the two germline ends. The CDR3 has 15 amino acids. The CDR3 DNA follows: TGCAGCGCTTACAAGGTCCCGAGTGGGGTCTATGGCTACACCTTC. It specifies CSAYKVPSGVYGYTF.

This clone has more than one count but fewer than ten. The chain employs TRBV7-9 and TRBJ1-5; D possibly corresponds to TRBD1 (6 bases). Germline CDR1 and CDR2: SEHNR and FQNEAQ (reference sequence). Trimming cost V 6 bases and J 7 bases, with 13 bases left between them. This CDR3 has 13 amino acids. The CDR3 DNA follows: TGTGCCAGCAGTAAGGGGGACCCCCAGCCCCAGCATTTT. It encodes CASSKGDPQPQHF. Full variable domain (outside the CDR3, taken from reference TRBV7-9 and TRBJ1-5): DTGVSQNPRHKITKRGQNVTFRCDPISEHNRLYWYRQTLGQGPEFLTYFQNEAQLEKSRLLSDRFSAERPKGSFSTLEIQRTEQGDSAMYLCASSKGDPQPQHFGDGTRLSIL.

Comment on this clone: The sample holds other DNA sequences that translate to the same CDR3. The chain links TRBV30 to TRBJ2-5; tentative D call: TRBD1 (5 bases). CDR1 is GTSNPN, CDR2 SVGIG, per germline (reference sequence). Trimming pared 4 bases from V and 5 bases from J, leaving 8 bases between. The CDR3 spans 11 residues. CDR3 loop: CAWTGKETQYF. The CDR3 DNA sequence: TGTGCCTGGACAGGGAAGGAGACCCAGTACTTC.

V and J are TRBV27 and TRBJ2-1; 7 nucleotides match TRBD1. The CDR3 extends over 16 amino acids. Per germline, CDR1 MNHEY and CDR2 SMNVEV (reference sequence). V shed 5 bases, J shed 3 bases, and the junction held 10 bases outside the gene matches. CDR3 in amino acids: CASSTGQPPYYNEQFF. As DNA, the CDR3 is TGTGCCAGCAGTACGGGACAGCCACCATACTACAATGAGCAGTTCTTC.

This clone was counted only a few times. This rearrangement joins TRBV7-2 to TRBJ2-1; TRBD2 might be the D (5 bases). CDR3 length: 16 residues. Deletions cut 2 bases from V and 8 bases from J, with 19 bases between. Germline V gene sequence: CDR1 SGHTA, CDR2 FQGNSA. The CDR3 loop is CASSLRSTPRGDEQFF. The CDR3 DNA sequence: TGTGCCAGCAGCTTAAGGTCCACTCCCCGGGGAGATGAGCAGTTCTTC.